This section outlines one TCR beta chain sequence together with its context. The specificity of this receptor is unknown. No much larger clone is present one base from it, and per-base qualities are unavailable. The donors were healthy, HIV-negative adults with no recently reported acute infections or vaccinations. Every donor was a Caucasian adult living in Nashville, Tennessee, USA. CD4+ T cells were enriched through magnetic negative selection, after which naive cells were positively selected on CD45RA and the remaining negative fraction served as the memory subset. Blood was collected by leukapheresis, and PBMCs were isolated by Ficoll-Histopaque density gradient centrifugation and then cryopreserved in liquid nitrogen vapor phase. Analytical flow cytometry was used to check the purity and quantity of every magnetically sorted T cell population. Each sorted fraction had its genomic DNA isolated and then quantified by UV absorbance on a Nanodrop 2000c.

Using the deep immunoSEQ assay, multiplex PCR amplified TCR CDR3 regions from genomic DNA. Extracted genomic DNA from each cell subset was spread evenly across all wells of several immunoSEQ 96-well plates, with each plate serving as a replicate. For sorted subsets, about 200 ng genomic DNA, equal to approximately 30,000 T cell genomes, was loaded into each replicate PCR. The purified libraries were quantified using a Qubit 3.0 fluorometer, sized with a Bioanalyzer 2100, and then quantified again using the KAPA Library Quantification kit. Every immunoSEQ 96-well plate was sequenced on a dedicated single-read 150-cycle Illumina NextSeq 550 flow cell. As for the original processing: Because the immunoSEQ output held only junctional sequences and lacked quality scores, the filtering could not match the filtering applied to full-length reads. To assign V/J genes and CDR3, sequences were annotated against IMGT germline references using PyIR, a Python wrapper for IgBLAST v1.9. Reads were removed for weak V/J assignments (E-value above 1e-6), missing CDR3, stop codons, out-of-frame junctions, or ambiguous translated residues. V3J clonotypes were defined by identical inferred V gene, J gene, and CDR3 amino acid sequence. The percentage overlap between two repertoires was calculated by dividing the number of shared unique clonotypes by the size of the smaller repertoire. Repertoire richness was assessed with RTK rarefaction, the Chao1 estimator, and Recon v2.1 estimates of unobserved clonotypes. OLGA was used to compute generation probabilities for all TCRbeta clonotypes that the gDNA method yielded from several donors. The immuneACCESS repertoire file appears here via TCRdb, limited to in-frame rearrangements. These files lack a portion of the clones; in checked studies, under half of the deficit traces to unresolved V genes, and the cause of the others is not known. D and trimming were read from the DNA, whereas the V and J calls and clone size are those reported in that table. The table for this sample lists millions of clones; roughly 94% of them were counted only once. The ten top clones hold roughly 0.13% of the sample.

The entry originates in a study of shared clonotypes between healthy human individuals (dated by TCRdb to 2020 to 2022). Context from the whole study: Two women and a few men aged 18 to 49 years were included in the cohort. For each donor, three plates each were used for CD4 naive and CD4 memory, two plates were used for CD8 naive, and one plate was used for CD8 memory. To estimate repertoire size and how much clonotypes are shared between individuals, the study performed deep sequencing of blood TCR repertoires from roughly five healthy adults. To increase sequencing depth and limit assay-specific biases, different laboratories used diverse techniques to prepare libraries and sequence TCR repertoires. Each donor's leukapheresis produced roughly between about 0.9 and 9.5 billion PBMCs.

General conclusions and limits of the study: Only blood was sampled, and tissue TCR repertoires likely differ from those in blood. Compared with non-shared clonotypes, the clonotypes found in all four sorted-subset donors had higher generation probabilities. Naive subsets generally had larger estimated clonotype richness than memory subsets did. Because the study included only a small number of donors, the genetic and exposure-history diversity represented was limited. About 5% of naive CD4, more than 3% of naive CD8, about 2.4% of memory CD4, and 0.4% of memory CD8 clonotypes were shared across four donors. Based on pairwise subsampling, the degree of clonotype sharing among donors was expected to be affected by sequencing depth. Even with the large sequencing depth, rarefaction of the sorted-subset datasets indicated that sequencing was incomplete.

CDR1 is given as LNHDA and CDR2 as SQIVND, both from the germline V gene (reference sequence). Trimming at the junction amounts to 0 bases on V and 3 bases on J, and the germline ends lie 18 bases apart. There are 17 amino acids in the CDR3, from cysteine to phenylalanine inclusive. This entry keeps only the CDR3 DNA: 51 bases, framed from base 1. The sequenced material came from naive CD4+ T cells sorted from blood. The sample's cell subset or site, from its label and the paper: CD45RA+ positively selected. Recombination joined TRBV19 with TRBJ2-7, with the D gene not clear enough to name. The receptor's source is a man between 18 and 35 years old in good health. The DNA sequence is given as TGTGCCAGTAGTATAGATGTGACCCAAGACGGATACTACGAGCAGTACTTC. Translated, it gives CASSIDVTQDGYYEQYF.